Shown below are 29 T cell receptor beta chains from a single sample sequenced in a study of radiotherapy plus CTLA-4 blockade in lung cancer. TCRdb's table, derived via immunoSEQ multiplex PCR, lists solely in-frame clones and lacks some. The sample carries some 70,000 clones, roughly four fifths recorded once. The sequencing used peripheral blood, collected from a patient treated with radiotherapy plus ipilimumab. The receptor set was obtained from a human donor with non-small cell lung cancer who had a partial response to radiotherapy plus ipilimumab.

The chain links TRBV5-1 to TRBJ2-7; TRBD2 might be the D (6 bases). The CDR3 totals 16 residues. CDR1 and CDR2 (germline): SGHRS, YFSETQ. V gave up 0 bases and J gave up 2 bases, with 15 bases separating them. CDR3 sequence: CASSLDGSGGPYEQYF. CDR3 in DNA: TGCGCCAGCAGCTTGGACGGGTCCGGAGGGCCCTACGAGCAGTACTTC.

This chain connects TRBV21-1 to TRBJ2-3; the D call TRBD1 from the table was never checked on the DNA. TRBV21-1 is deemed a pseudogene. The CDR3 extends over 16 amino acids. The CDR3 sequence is CASSNPPTASTDTQYF. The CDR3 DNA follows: TGTGCCAGCAGCAACCCCCCGACAGCGAGCACAGATACGCAGTATTTT.

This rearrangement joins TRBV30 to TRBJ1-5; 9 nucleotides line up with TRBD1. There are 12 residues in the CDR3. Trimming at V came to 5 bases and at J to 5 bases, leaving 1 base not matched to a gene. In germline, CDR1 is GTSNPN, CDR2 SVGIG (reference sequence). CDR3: CAWGTGYQPQHF. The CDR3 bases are TGTGCCTGGGGGACAGGGTATCAGCCCCAGCATTTT.

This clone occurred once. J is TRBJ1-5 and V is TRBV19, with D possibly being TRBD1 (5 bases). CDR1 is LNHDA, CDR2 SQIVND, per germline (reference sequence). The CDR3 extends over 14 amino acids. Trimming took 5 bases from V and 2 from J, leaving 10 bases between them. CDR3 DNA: TGTGCCAGTAGTTTGGGGCACCGCAATCAGCCCCAGCATTTT. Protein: CASSLGHRNQPQHF.

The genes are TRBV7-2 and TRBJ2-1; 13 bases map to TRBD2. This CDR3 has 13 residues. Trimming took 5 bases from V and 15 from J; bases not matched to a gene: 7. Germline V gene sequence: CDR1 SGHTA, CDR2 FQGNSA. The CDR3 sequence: CASSPTSGRAPFF. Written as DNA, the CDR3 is TGTGCCAGCAGCCCCACTAGCGGGAGGGCTCCGTTCTTC. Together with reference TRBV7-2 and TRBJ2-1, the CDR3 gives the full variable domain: GAGVSQSPSNKVTEKGKDVELRCDPISGHTALYWYRQSLGQGLEFLIYFQGNSAPDKSGLPSDRFSAERTGGSVSTLTIQRTQQEDSAVYLCASSPTSGRAPFFGPGTRLTVL.

CDR3 amino acids: CASSSTGTADTEAFF. DNA for the CDR3: TGTGCCAGCAGCTCTACAGGGACGGCGGACACTGAAGCTTTCTTT. The chain employs TRBV6-4 and TRBJ1-1; perhaps TRBD1 as D (6 bases). The germline CDR1 and CDR2 sequences are MRHNA and SNTAGT. The CDR3 length is 15 residues. V lost 6 bases and J lost 3, with 17 bases in between.

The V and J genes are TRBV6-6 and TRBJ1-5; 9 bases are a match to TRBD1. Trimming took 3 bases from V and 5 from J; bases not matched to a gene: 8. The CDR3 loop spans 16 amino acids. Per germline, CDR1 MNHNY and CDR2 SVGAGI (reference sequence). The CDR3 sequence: CASSYGQGTIHQPQHF. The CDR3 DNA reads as TGTGCCAGCAGTTATGGACAGGGGACGATTCATCAGCCCCAGCATTTT.

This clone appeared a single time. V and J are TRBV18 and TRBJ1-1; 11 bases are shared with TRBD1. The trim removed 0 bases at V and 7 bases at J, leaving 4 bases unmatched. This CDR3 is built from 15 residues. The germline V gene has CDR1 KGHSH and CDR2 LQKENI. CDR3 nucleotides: TGTGCCAGCTCACCACCGGGGACAGGGGGGATTGAAGCTTTCTTT. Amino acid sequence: CASSPPGTGGIEAFF.

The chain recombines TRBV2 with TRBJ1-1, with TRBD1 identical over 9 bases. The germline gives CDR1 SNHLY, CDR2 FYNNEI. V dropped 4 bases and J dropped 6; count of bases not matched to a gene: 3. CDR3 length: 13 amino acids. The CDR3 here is CASSGDRAAEAFF. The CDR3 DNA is TGTGCCAGCAGTGGGGACAGGGCGGCTGAAGCTTTCTTT. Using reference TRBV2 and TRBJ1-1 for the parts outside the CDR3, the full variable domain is EPEVTQTPSHQVTQMGQEVILRCVPISNHLYFYWYRQILGQKVEFLVSFYNNEISEKSEIFDDQFSVERPDGSNFTLKIRSTKLEDSAMYFCASSGDRAAEAFFGQGTRLTVV.

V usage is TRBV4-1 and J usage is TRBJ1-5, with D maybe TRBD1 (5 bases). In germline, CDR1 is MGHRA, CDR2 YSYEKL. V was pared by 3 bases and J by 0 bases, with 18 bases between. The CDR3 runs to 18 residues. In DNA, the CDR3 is TGCGCCAGCAGCCAGAGGGAAGGGACTGAGTATAGCAATCAGCCCCAGCATTTT. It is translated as CASSQREGTEYSNQPQHF.

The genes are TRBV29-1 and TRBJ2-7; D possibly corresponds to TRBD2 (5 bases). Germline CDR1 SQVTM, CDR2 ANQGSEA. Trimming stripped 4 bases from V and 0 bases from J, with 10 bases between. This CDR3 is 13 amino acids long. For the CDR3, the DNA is TGCAGCGTTGTGGTGGGGAGCTCCTACGAGCAGTACTTC. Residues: CSVVVGSSYEQYF.

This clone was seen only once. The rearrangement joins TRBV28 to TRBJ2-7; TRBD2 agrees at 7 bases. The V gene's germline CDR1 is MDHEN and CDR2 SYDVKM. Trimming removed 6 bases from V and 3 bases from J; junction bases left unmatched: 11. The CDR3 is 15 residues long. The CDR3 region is CASSRAGASLYEQYF. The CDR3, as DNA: TGTGCCAGCAGCCGTGCGGGAGCGAGCCTCTACGAGCAGTACTTC.

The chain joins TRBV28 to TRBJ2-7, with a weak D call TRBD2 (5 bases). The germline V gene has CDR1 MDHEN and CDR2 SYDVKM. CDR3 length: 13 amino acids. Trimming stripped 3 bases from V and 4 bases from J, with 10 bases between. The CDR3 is CASSFSGSYEQYF. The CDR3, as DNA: TGTGCCAGCAGTTTTTCGGGGAGTTACGAGCAGTACTTC.

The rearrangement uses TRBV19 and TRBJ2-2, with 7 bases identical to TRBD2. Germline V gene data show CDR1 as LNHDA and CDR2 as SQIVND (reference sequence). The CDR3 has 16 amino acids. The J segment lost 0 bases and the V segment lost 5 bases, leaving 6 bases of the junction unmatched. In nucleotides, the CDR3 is TGTGCCAGTAGTCCTTTCGGGGGGACGAACACCGGGGAGCTGTTTTTT. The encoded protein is CASSPFGGTNTGELFF. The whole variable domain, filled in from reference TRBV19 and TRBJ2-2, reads DGGITQSPKYLFRKEGQNVTLSCEQNLNHDAMYWYRQDPGQGLRLIYYSQIVNDFQKGDIAEGYSVSREKKESFPLTVTSAQKNPTAFYLCASSPFGGTNTGELFFGEGSRLTVL.

CDR3 region: CASSQVGRSGYEQYF. The CDR3 DNA reads as TGTGCCAGCAGCCAAGTTGGGCGCAGTGGTTACGAGCAGTACTTC. J is TRBJ2-7 and V is TRBV4-2; D remains ambiguous. Looked up from germline, CDR1 is LGHNA and CDR2 is YNFKEQ. The length of the CDR3 is 15 residues. The ends were cut back, 1 base at V and 4 bases at J, with 14 bases in the middle.

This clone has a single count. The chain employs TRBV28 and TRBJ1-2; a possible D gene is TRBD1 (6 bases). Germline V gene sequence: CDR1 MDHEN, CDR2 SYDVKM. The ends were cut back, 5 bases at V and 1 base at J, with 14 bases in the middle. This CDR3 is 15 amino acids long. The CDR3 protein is CASSLRGTLNYGYTF. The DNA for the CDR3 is TGTGCCAGCAGTCTTAGGGGGACACTTAACTATGGCTACACCTTC.

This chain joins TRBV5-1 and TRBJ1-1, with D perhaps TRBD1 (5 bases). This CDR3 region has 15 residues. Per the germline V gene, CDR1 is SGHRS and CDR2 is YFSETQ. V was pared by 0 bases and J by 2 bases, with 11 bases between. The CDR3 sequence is CASSLERGVNTEAFF. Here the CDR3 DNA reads TGCGCCAGCAGCTTGGAACGGGGGGTAAACACTGAAGCTTTCTTT.

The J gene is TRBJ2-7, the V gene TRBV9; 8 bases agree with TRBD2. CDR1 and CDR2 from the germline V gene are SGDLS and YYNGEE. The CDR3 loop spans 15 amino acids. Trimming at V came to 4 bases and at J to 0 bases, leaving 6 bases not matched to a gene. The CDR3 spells CASSRTSTSSYEQYF. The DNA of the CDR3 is TGTGCCAGCAGCAGGACTAGCACTAGCTCCTACGAGCAGTACTTC.

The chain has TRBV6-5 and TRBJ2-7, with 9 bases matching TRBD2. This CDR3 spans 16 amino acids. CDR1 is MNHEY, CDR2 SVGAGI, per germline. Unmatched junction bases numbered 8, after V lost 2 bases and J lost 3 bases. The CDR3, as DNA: TGTGCCAGCAGTTACGGGGGGCCTAGCGGGATCTACGAGCAGTACTTC. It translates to CASSYGGPSGIYEQYF.

CDR3 DNA: TGTGCCAGCAGTCGAGAAGCGGATACGCAGTATTTT. The encoded protein is CASSREADTQYF. The chain recombines TRBV27 with TRBJ2-3; no reliable D call. V shed 5 bases and J shed 6 bases, with 9 bases lying between them. The CDR3 runs 12 residues. CDR1 is MNHEY, CDR2 SMNVEV, per germline (reference sequence).

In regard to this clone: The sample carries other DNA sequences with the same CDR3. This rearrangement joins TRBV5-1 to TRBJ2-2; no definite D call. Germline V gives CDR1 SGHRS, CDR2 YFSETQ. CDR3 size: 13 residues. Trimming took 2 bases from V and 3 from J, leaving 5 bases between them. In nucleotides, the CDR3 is TGCGCCAGCAGCTTACGGGACACCGGGGAGCTGTTTTTT. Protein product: CASSLRDTGELFF.

For the CDR3, the DNA is TGTGCCAGCAGCAAATTCGGGGGTTTCGGGGGGAAGAATCAGCCCCAGCATTTT. Translation gives CASSKFGGFGGKNQPQHF. The chain links TRBV21-1 to TRBJ1-5. TRBV21-1 is noted as a pseudogene. The CDR3 runs to 18 residues.

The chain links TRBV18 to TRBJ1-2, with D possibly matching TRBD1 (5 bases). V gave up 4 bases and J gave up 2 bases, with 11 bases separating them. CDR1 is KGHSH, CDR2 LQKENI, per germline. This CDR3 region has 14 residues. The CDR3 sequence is CASSLTTENYGYTF. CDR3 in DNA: TGTGCCAGCTCACTTACGACAGAAAACTATGGCTACACCTTC.

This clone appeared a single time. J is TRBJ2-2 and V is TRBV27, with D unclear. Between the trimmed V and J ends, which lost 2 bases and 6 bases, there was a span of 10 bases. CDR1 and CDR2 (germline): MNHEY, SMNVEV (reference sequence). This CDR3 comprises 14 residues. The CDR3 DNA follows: TGTGCCAGCAGTTTAGTCCAAGCATCCGGGGAGCTGTTTTTT. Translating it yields CASSLVQASGELFF.

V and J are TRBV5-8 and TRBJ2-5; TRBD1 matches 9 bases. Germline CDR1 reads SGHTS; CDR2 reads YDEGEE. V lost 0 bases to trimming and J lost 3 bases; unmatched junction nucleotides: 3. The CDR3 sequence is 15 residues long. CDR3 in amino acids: CASSLDRTGEETQYF. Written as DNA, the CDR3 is TGTGCCAGCAGCTTGGATCGGACAGGGGAAGAGACCCAGTACTTC.

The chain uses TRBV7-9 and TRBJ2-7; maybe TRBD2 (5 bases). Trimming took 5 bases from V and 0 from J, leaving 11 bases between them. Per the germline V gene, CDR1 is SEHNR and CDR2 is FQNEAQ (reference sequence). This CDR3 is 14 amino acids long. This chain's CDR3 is CASSRWESSYEQYF. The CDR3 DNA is TGTGCCAGCAGCAGGTGGGAGAGCTCCTACGAGCAGTACTTC.

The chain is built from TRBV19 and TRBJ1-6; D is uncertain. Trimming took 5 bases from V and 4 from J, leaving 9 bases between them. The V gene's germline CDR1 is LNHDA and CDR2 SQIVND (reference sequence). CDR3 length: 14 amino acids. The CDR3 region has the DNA TGTGCCAGTAGTGTGACTCGGTATAATTCACCCCTCCACTTT. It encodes CASSVTRYNSPLHF. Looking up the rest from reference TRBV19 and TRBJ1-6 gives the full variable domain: DGGITQSPKYLFRKEGQNVTLSCEQNLNHDAMYWYRQDPGQGLRLIYYSQIVNDFQKGDIAEGYSVSREKKESFPLTVTSAQKNPTAFYLCASSVTRYNSPLHFGNGTRLTVT.

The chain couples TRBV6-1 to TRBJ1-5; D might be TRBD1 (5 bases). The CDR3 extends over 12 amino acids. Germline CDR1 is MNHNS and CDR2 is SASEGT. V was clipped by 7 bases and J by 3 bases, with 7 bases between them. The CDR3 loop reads CASKQVNQPQHF. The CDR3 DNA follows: TGTGCCAGCAAACAGGTCAATCAGCCCCAGCATTTT.

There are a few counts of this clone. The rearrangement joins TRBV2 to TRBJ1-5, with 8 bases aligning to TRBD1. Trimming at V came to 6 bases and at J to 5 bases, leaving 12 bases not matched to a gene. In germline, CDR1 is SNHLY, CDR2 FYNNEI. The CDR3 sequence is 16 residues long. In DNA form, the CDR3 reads TGTGCCAGCAGAACTATTGGGGACAGGAGTCATCAGCCCCAGCATTTT. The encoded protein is CASRTIGDRSHQPQHF.